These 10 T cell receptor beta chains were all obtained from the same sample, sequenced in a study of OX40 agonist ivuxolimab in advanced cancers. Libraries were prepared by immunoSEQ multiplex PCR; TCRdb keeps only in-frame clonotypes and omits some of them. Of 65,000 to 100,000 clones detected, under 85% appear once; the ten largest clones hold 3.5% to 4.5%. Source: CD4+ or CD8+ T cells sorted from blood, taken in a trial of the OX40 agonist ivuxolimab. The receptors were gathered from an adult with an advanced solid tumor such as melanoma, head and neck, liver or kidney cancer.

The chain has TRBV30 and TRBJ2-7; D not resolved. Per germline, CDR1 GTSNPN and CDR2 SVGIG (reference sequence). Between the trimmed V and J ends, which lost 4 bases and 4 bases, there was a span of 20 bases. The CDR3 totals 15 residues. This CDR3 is CAWNRGPTTSYEQYF. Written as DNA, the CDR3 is TGTGCCTGGAATCGCGGTCCCACTACCTCGTACGAGCAGTACTTC.

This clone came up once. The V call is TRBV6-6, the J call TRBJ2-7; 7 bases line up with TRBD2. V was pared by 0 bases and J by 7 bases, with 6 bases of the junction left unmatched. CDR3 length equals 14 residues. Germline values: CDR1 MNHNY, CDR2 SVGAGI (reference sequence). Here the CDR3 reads CASSYSGGILEQYF. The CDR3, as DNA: TGTGCCAGCAGTTACTCGGGGGGGATACTTGAGCAGTACTTC.

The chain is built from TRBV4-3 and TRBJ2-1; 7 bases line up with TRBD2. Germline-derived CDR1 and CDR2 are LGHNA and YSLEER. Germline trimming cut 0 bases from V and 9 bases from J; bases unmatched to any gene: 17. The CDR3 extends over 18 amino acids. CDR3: CASSQDRLAVGINGEQFF. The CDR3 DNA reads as TGCGCCAGCAGCCAAGATCGGCTAGCGGTTGGGATAAATGGTGAGCAGTTCTTC.

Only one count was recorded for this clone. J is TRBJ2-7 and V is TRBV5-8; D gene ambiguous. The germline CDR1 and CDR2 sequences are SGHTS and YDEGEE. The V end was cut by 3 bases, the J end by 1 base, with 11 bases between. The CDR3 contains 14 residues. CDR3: CASSSEDWSYEQYF. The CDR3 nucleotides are TGTGCCAGCAGCTCGGAAGATTGGTCCTACGAGCAGTACTTC.

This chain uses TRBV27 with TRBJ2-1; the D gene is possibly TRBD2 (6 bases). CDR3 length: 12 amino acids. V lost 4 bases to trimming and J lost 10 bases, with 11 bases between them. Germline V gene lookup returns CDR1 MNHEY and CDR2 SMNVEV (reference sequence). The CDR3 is CASSSQGGEQFF. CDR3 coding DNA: TGTGCCAGCAGTTCCCAGGGAGGCGAGCAGTTCTTC.

CDR3 sequence: CASKPGGGYEQYF. The CDR3 nucleotides read TGTGCCAGCAAACCGGGAGGAGGCTACGAGCAGTACTTC. V is TRBV7-9 and J is TRBJ2-7; 7 bases are shared with TRBD2. The CDR3 extends over 13 amino acids. The germline gives CDR1 SEHNR, CDR2 FQNEAQ (reference sequence). The junction had 6 bases not matched to a gene; V was cut back by 7 bases and J by 3 bases.

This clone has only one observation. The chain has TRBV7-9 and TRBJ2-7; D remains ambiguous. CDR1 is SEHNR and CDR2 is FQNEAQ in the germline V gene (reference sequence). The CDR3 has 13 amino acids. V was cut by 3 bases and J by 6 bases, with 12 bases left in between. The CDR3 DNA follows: TGTGCCAGCAGCTTCCCGACGACGCCCGAGCAGTACTTC. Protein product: CASSFPTTPEQYF.

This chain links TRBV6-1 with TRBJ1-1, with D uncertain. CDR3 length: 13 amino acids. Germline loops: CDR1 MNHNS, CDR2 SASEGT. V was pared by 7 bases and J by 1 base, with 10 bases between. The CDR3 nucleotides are TGTGCCAGCATTCGTCAGCCGAACACTGAAGCTTTCTTT. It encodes CASIRQPNTEAFF.

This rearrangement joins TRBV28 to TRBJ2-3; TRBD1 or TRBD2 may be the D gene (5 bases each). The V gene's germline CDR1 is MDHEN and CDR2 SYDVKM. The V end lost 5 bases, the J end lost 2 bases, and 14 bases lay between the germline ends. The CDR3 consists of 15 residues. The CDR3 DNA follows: TGTGCCAGCAGTCTTTACTCCGGGACCACAGATACGCAGTATTTT. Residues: CASSLYSGTTDTQYF.

DNA for the CDR3: TGTGCCAGCAGTGAGCTGACAGGGCCAAGCTCCTACGAGCAGTACTTC. Protein sequence: CASSELTGPSSYEQYF. This chain connects TRBV2 to TRBJ2-7; 7 nucleotides align to TRBD1. Germline V gives CDR1 SNHLY, CDR2 FYNNEI. This CDR3 is 16 amino acids long. The V and J ends lost 3 bases and 0 bases, in that order; junction bases with no gene match: 8.